The 15 T cell receptor beta chains given below trace back to one sample, sequenced in a study of cytomegalovirus exposure and HLA in healthy donors. Primers: 60 Vbeta forward and 13 Jbeta reverse. Profiled with immunoSEQ multiplex PCR; TCRdb holds only in-frame clones, not every one. The sample lists 130,000 or so clones, roughly 82% occurring once. Sequenced material: PBMCs. These receptors all stem from a man between 18 and 35 years old in good health and CMV-seropositive.

The chain couples TRBV4-1 to TRBJ2-7; weak D call: TRBD1 (5 bases). The CDR3 is 15 amino acids. The V and J ends lost 1 base and 2 bases respectively, with 12 bases between them. Germline CDR1 and CDR2: MGHRA and YSYEKL. CDR3 in amino acids: CASSQGAGWAYEQYF. Here the CDR3 DNA reads TGCGCCAGCAGCCAAGGGGCAGGGTGGGCCTACGAGCAGTACTTC.

V usage is TRBV9 and J usage is TRBJ2-5, with 8 bases aligning to TRBD1. TRBJ2-7 matches the DNA end more closely, so the J call is doubtful. The CDR3 is made up of 15 amino acids. CDR1 and CDR2 from the germline V gene are SGDLS and YYNGEE. CDR3 sequence (DNA): TGTGCCAGCAGCCTAACCGGGACAGGTACCTACGAGCAGTACTTC. Residues: CASSLTGTGTYEQYF.

V gene TRBV5-1 combines with J gene TRBJ2-2; 9 bases match TRBD2. This CDR3 region has 18 residues. Germline CDR1 and CDR2: SGHRS and YFSETQ. J lost 0 bases, V lost 9 bases, and 15 bases had no gene match. In nucleotides, the CDR3 is TGCGCCACGTCCATTCGATCTAGCGGGACTTCGAACACCGGGGAGCTGTTTTTT. It yields the protein CATSIRSSGTSNTGELFF.

In DNA form, the CDR3 reads TGTGCCAGCAGTGGAGGCCTAGCGGACTACAATGAGCAGTTCTTC. It translates to CASSGGLADYNEQFF. The V call is TRBV2, the J call TRBJ2-1; 7 bases match TRBD2. In germline, CDR1 is SNHLY, CDR2 FYNNEI. The V segment lost 4 bases and the J segment 3 bases; nucleotides outside the gene matches: 6. The CDR3 runs 15 residues.

This sequence joins TRBV29-1 and TRBJ1-2, with 9 positions matching TRBD1. CDR1 is SQVTM, CDR2 ANQGSEA, per germline. This CDR3 comprises 13 residues. The junction had 4 bases not matched to a gene; V was cut back by 0 bases and J by 8 bases. The CDR3 loop reads CSVEEGQGSGYTF. CDR3 in DNA: TGCAGCGTTGAAGAAGGACAGGGGTCCGGCTACACCTTC.

The rearrangement uses TRBV28 and TRBJ1-4; D might be TRBD1 (6 bases). The germline V gene encodes CDR1 MDHEN and CDR2 SYDVKM. V lost 7 bases and J 3 bases, leaving 15 bases between the germline ends. The CDR3 is 15 amino acids. The CDR3 coding sequence is TGTGCCAGCACCTTACCAGGGGCTTCTAATGAAAAACTGTTTTTT. Translating gives CASTLPGASNEKLFF.

The chain couples TRBV7-9 to TRBJ2-1, with TRBD1 identical over 8 bases. This CDR3 is built from 13 residues. V lost 6 bases to trimming and J lost 5 bases; unmatched junction nucleotides: 3. Germline V gene sequence: CDR1 SEHNR, CDR2 FQNEAQ (reference sequence). The CDR3 protein is CASRTTGDNEQFF. CDR3 bases: TGTGCCAGCAGGACGACAGGGGACAATGAGCAGTTCTTC.

The chain employs TRBV13 and TRBJ1-5; TRBD1 matches 9 bases. Germline-derived CDR1 and CDR2 are PRHDT and FYEKMQ (reference sequence). This CDR3 is built from 16 residues. The J segment lost 2 bases and the V segment lost 5 bases, leaving 7 bases of the junction unmatched. In DNA form, the CDR3 reads TGTGCCAGCAGCGCCGGACAGGGGTACCGCAATCAGCCCCAGCATTTT. Residues: CASSAGQGYRNQPQHF.

The chain carries TRBV5-1 and TRBJ2-7; tentatively, D is TRBD2 (6 bases). V lost 6 bases and J 4 bases, leaving 11 bases between the germline ends. Germline CDR1 reads SGHRS; CDR2 reads YFSETQ. The length of the CDR3 is 12 residues. CDR3 residues: CASTSGRYEQYF. CDR3 nucleotides: TGCGCCAGCACCTCTGGGAGGTACGAGCAGTACTTC.

The chain carries TRBV11-2 and TRBJ2-7; 7 bases line up with TRBD1. The CDR3 totals 16 residues. Trimming took 4 bases from V and 2 from J; bases not matched to a gene: 11. Germline CDR1 SGHAT, CDR2 FQNNGV. The CDR3 nucleotides are TGTGCCAGCAGCTACACGGGACAGAACAATCCCTACGAGCAGTACTTC. It codes for CASSYTGQNNPYEQYF.

This clone has more than one count but fewer than ten. J is TRBJ2-7 and V is TRBV28; D is unclear. Looked up from germline, CDR1 is MDHEN and CDR2 is SYDVKM. The CDR3 totals 12 residues. V was clipped by 2 bases and J by 3 bases, with 5 bases between them. The DNA for the CDR3 is TGTGCCAGCAGTTTAGAGTTCTACGAGCAGTACTTC. Its protein is CASSLEFYEQYF. Supplemented by reference TRBV28 and TRBJ2-7, the full variable domain reads DVKVTQSSRYLVKRTGEKVFLECVQDMDHENMFWYRQDPGLGLRLIYFSYDVKMKEKGDIPEGYSVSREKKERFSLILESASTNQTSMYLCASSLEFYEQYFGPGTRLTVT.

The chain uses TRBV30 and TRBJ2-3; weak D call: TRBD1 (6 bases). CDR1 is GTSNPN, CDR2 SVGIG, per germline (reference sequence). Trimming pared 5 bases from V and 0 bases from J, leaving 12 bases between. This CDR3 is built from 14 residues. The CDR3 is CAWGGGTSTDTQYF. CDR3 sequence (DNA): TGTGCCTGGGGGGGCGGCACTAGCACAGATACGCAGTATTTT.

V gene TRBV4-2 combines with J gene TRBJ1-5; unclear D gene. The V end was cut by 6 bases, the J end by 1 base, with 13 bases between. The CDR3 is 15 residues long. Germline V gene lookup returns CDR1 LGHNA and CDR2 YNFKEQ. The chain's CDR3 is CASRLQDFSNQPQHF. CDR3 DNA sequence: TGTGCCAGCAGACTCCAGGATTTCAGCAATCAGCCCCAGCATTTT.

The rearrangement joins TRBV6-5 to TRBJ1-2; the match to TRBD1 covers 8 bases. The CDR3 consists of 13 residues. The trim removed 2 bases at V and 6 bases at J, leaving 2 bases unmatched. CDR1 and CDR2 (germline): MNHEY, SVGAGI. CDR3 loop: CASSYQGAHGYTF. As DNA, the CDR3 is TGTGCCAGCAGTTACCAGGGGGCTCATGGCTACACCTTC.

The chain carries TRBV7-6 and TRBJ1-5, with D perhaps matching TRBD1 (5 bases). Deletions cut 5 bases from V and 0 bases from J, with 11 bases between. The CDR3 is 15 amino acids. Germline V CDR1 and CDR2: SGHVS, FNYEAQ. The CDR3 bases are TGTGCCAGCAGCCTCTACAGGAATAGCAATCAGCCCCAGCATTTT. Translated, it gives CASSLYRNSNQPQHF. The full variable domain, with the rest looked up from reference TRBV7-6 and TRBJ1-5, is GAGVSQSPRYKVTKRGQDVALRCDPISGHVSLYWYRQALGQGPEFLTYFNYEAQQDKSGLPNDRFSAERPEGSISTLTIQRTEQRDSAMYRCASSLYRNSNQPQHFGDGTRLSIL.